Below, 14 T cell receptor beta chains from the same sample are listed, as sequenced in a study of T cells in severe cutaneous drug reactions. TCR subtype-specific primers in iRepertoire multiplex PCR prepared libraries for bulk and single-cell sequencing. TCRdb re-called the multiplex PCR reads and gives one entry per CDR3 protein, without DNA. The table lists under 5,000 distinct CDR3 sequences. Sequenced patients had Stevens-Johnson syndrome or toxic epidermal necrolysis caused by carbamazepine. The sequenced sample was PBMCs. The receptors were sampled from a human donor with Stevens-Johnson syndrome, a severe cutaneous drug reaction.

The V and J genes are TRBV19 and TRBJ1-4; TCRdb's D call of TRBD1 is untestable without DNA. This CDR3 region has 14 residues. CDR1 and CDR2 from the germline V gene are LNHDA and SQIVND (reference sequence). CDR3 in amino acids: CASSTGGSNEKLFF.

The chain carries TRBV10-3 and TRBJ1-1; TCRdb lists TRBD1, though no DNA is available to test this call. The length of the CDR3 is 18 residues. The V gene's germline CDR1 is ENHRY and CDR2 SYGVKD. CDR3 residues: CAISESALLDRDSTEAFF.

The chain couples TRBV3-1 to TRBJ1-2. This CDR3 region has 14 residues. Germline V CDR1 and CDR2: LGHDT, YNNKEL (reference sequence). CDR3 in amino acids: CASSQGQLTYGYTF.

This clonotype is identified as medium-sized from frequency. The rearrangement uses TRBV6-6 and TRBJ2-1. Germline-derived CDR1 and CDR2 are MNHNY and SVGAGI (reference sequence). The CDR3 contains 13 residues. CDR3 sequence: CASSYLGYNEQFF.

According to its frequency, this clonotype is medium-sized. The genes are TRBV18 and TRBJ2-7; TCRdb's D call of TRBD2 is untestable without DNA. Germline V CDR1 and CDR2: KGHSH, LQKENI. This CDR3 has 15 residues. The CDR3 is CASRPSGLAGSEQYF.

This chain joins TRBV28 and TRBJ2-3; the D call of TRBD2 rests on TCRdb alone, since no DNA is present to check it. Germline loops: CDR1 MDHEN, CDR2 SYDVKM. This CDR3 contains 17 residues. The CDR3 loop reads CASPPVVGGGSPDTQYF.

This clonotype registers medium-sized by frequency. This rearrangement joins TRBV29-1 to TRBJ2-7; TCRdb's D gene call, TRBD2, goes unchecked for lack of DNA. CDR1 SQVTM and CDR2 ANQGSEA come from the germline V gene. CDR3 length: 17 residues. The CDR3 spells CSVEMTSRLAGTYEQYF.

The CDR3 protein is CASSQVGTETQYF. J is TRBJ2-5 and V is TRBV4-1; the D gene TCRdb calls, TRBD1, cannot be checked with no DNA. Germline CDR1 and CDR2: MGHRA and YSYEKL. There are 13 residues in the CDR3.

The chain has TRBV7-6 and TRBJ2-2; the TRBD2 assignment by TCRdb is unverifiable without DNA. The CDR3 has 16 residues. The germline V gene encodes CDR1 SGHVS and CDR2 FNYEAQ. CDR3: CASSLGLAGLTGELFF.

The chain carries TRBV28 and TRBJ2-1; TCRdb selects TRBD2, and the lack of DNA leaves this call unchecked. This CDR3 region has 17 residues. The germline CDR1 and CDR2 sequences are MDHEN and SYDVKM. Here the CDR3 reads CASRPAGLAGGVNEQFF.

The genes are TRBV27 and TRBJ2-7. This CDR3 is built from 12 residues. Germline CDR1 MNHEY, CDR2 SMNVEV (reference sequence). CDR3 sequence reads: CASSSSSYEQYF.

This clonotype is labeled medium-sized based on frequency. This chain links TRBV18 with TRBJ2-6; TCRdb reports TRBD2, a call that lacks DNA to check it against. Germline V gene lookup returns CDR1 KGHSH and CDR2 LQKENI. The CDR3 sequence is 17 residues long. The chain's CDR3 is CASSPQRASGGANVLTF.

The chain joins TRBV20-1 to TRBJ2-7; TCRdb indicates TRBD2, and absent DNA this call remains unverified. The germline V gene encodes CDR1 DFQATT and CDR2 SNEGSKA (reference sequence). The CDR3 contains 15 residues. The CDR3 here is CSARFGLVETYEQYF.

The chain joins TRBV5-1 to TRBJ2-1; checking the TCRdb D call of TRBD2 is not possible without DNA. CDR3 length: 16 amino acids. Germline assignment: CDR1 SGHRS and CDR2 YFSETQ. Here the CDR3 reads CASSGRAGGSYNEQFF. Complete variable domain (other parts from reference TRBV5-1 and TRBJ2-1): KAGVTQTPRYLIKTRGQQVTLSCSPISGHRSVSWYQQTPGQGLQFLFEYFSETQRNKGNFPGRFSGRQFSNSRSEMNVSTLELGDSALYLCASSGRAGGSYNEQFFGPGTRLTVL.